This T cell receptor (beta chain) was sequenced during a study of Ad26.COV2.S vaccination and SARS-CoV-2 variants. Germline V gene data show CDR1 as SGHRS and CDR2 as YFSETQ. Trimming took 5 bases from V and 5 from J; bases not matched to a gene: 13. The CDR3 consists of 17 residues. Noted treatment: 19 received Ad26.COV2.S at low or high dose, single or two shots; roughly five received placebo; per-sample allocation not given. It was on day 63 after the first vaccine or placebo injection that samples were taken. Produced via immunoSEQ multiplex PCR; TCRdb's table is partial and in-frame only. Here the sample spans around 300,000 clones, about 90% being singletons. This clone was picked up one time.

The sequence derives from a person between 18 and 60 years old who received the Ad26.COV2.S COVID-19 vaccine or a placebo. The specimen comprised peripheral blood, sampled in a trial of Ad26.COV2.S vaccine versus placebo. The chain recombines TRBV5-1 with TRBJ2-3; 11 nucleotides agree with TRBD2. CDR3 sequence: CASRTDSGRAVVDTQYF. The CDR3 nucleotides read TGCGCCAGCAGAACGGATAGCGGGAGGGCCGTGGTAGATACGCAGTATTTT. Combining the CDR3 with reference TRBV5-1 and TRBJ2-3 gives the whole variable domain KAGVTQTPRYLIKTRGQQVTLSCSPISGHRSVSWYQQTPGQGLQFLFEYFSETQRNKGNFPGRFSGRQFSNSRSEMNVSTLELGDSALYLCASRTDSGRAVVDTQYFGPGTRLTVL.